This T cell receptor (beta chain) was captured by sequencing in a study of vaccination effects on CD4 cells after COVID-19. Notes on the study in general: There were few convalescent patients in the study and no early post-infection timepoints.

Expansion with viral peptide pools was applied to antigen-specific CD4+ T cells by the ViraFEST assay prior to sequencing. Culturing for 9 to 10 days preceded CD4+ T cell isolation. Participants received two doses of either the BNT162b2 or mRNA-1273 vaccine. In culture with roughly 10 IU/ml IL-2 and around 10 ug/ml peptides, PBMC were grown at two million per well. A half-medium replacement with IL-2 medium was carried out on days 3 and 7. This clone has only one observation. Antigen unknown. Assay used: immunoSEQ multiplex PCR; TCRdb lists only in-frame clones, some missing. The sample comprises tens of thousands of clones, roughly 80% of which are singletons, and approximately 0.9% rests with the top ten. Here the sequenced sample was CD4+ T cells from PBMCs cultured with HCoV-OC43 spike peptides, taken after COVID-19 vaccination. Subset in this sample: HCoV-OC43 spike overlapping peptide pool stimulation. The receptor was derived from a human donor who received a COVID-19 vaccine.

The CDR3 DNA sequence: TGTGCCAGCAGTGAAACCAGATTCCCTAACTATGGCTACACCTTC. Amino acids: CASSETRFPNYGYTF. The chain recombines TRBV2 with TRBJ1-2; the D is unclear. V was cut by 2 bases and J by 0 bases, with 10 bases left in between. The germline V gene has CDR1 SNHLY and CDR2 FYNNEI. This CDR3 has 15 amino acids.